The 14 T cell receptor beta chains presented below share a single source sample, sequenced in a study of neurological immune-mediated disorders. TCRdb fed the 5' RACE reads into MiXCR, producing one record per CDR3 protein. The sample yields approximately 90,000 distinct CDR3 sequences, 3.5% seen once. Sequences were obtained from PBMCs. The receptors stem from a woman aged 18 to 35 with multiple sclerosis.

This clonotype occurred many times. The rearrangement links TRBV5-6 to TRBJ1-1, with 8 bases lining up with TRBD1. In germline, CDR1 is SGHDT, CDR2 YYEEEE. The V segment lost 3 bases and the J segment 1 base; nucleotides outside the gene matches: 5. CDR3 length equals 15 residues. The CDR3 DNA reads TGTGCCAGCAGCTGGATGGACAGGGAGAACACTGAAGCTTTCTTT. This translates into CASSWMDRENTEAFF.

This clonotype was found many times. The V call is TRBV2, the J call TRBJ1-3; D gene uncertain. The germline gives CDR1 SNHLY, CDR2 FYNNEI. The CDR3 extends over 14 amino acids. V shed 5 bases and J shed 0 bases, with 8 bases lying between them. CDR3 residues: CASSQLYSGNTIYF. For the CDR3, the DNA is TGTGCCAGCAGTCAGCTCTACTCTGGAAACACCATATATTTT. The whole variable domain, remainder taken from reference TRBV2 and TRBJ1-3, is EPEVTQTPSHQVTQMGQEVILRCVPISNHLYFYWYRQILGQKVEFLVSFYNNEISEKSEIFDDQFSVERPDGSNFTLKIRSTKLEDSAMYFCASSQLYSGNTIYFGEGSWLTVV.

In regard to this clonotype: One end of the junction does not line up with germline, which may come from a read error. The gene calls are TRBV25-1 and TRBJ2-1, with D perhaps matching TRBD2 (5 bases). The CDR3 has 12 residues. Germline V CDR1 and CDR2: MGHDK, SYGVNS. The CDR3 is CASGDYHNEQFF. The CDR3 nucleotides are TGTGCCAGCGGTGACTACCACAATGAGCAGTTCTTC.

This clonotype was recorded at least ten times. Sequence at one end of the junction differs from germline and may be a read error. The chain links TRBV27 to TRBJ2-1; no clear D. CDR1 is MNHEY, CDR2 SMNVEV, per germline (reference sequence). CDR3 length: 15 amino acids. CDR3 residues: CASSLSANLYNEQFF. The CDR3 region has the DNA TGTGCCAGCAGCTTATCTGCTAACCTGTACAATGAGCAGTTCTTC.

Many counts were recorded for this clonotype. The genes are TRBV12-3 or TRBV12-4 and TRBJ1-4; tentatively, D is TRBD1 (6 bases). The V and J ends lost 6 bases and 6 bases respectively, with 14 bases between them. There are 14 residues in the CDR3. CDR3 nucleotides: TGTGCCAGCAGCACAACAGGGAGCTATGAAAAACTGTTTTTT. Translated, it gives CASSTTGSYEKLFF.

This clonotype has at least ten counts. This chain connects TRBV12-3 or TRBV12-4 to TRBJ2-4; D remains ambiguous. V lost 2 bases, J lost 8 bases, and 7 bases lay in between. The CDR3 length is 12 residues. DNA of the CDR3: TGTGCCAGCAGTTTACGACAAGACATTCAGTACTTC. Amino acid sequence: CASSLRQDIQYF.

This clonotype was observed at least ten times. CDR3 residues: CASSSRSNTGELFF. In DNA form, the CDR3 reads TGTGCCAGCAGTTCCCGATCGAACACCGGGGAGCTGTTTTTT. The chain combines TRBV6-5 with TRBJ2-2; D gene ambiguous. The germline V and J ends were trimmed by 4 bases and 0 bases, with 6 bases remaining between them. CDR3 length: 14 amino acids. Germline assignment: CDR1 MNHEY and CDR2 SVGAGI.

This clonotype was found many times. The gene calls are TRBV5-1 and TRBJ1-6; 10 nucleotides align to TRBD1. The germline V gene has CDR1 SGHRS and CDR2 YFSETQ. This CDR3 has 14 residues. V lost 2 bases to trimming and J lost 10 bases; unmatched junction nucleotides: 3. CDR3 DNA sequence: TGCGCCAGCAGCTTCGGACAGGGGGGATCACCCCTCCACTTT. Its protein is CASSFGQGGSPLHF.

This clonotype was counted many times. V and J are TRBV20-1 and TRBJ2-7; 9 bases match TRBD2. The CDR3 has 15 amino acids. V shed 0 bases and J 7 bases; nucleotides not matched to a gene: 10. CDR1 and CDR2 from the germline V gene are DFQATT and SNEGSKA (reference sequence). CDR3 region: CSARDRLAGSAEQYF. DNA for the CDR3: TGCAGTGCTAGAGATCGGCTAGCGGGATCGGCGGAGCAGTACTTC.

In this sample, this clonotype turned up many times. This chain connects TRBV6-2 or TRBV6-3 to TRBJ2-1; 12 nucleotides agree with TRBD2. The length of the CDR3 is 15 residues. Per the germline V gene, CDR1 is MNHEY and CDR2 is SVGEGT. V lost 6 bases, J lost 9 bases, and 9 bases stayed unmatched. As DNA, the CDR3 is TGTGCCAGCAGAACCCTTGGGACTAGCGGGCTTGAGCAGTTCTTC. Translating gives CASRTLGTSGLEQFF.

This clonotype was observed at least ten times. The chain carries TRBV15 and TRBJ2-3, with 7 bases identical to TRBD2. V was clipped by 3 bases and J by 10 bases; unmatched bases: 4. From germline, CDR1 is LNHNV and CDR2 YYDKDF (reference sequence). This CDR3 region has 12 residues. In DNA form, the CDR3 reads TGTGCCACCAGCAGGGGACTACCGGCGCAGTATTTT. Protein: CATSRGLPAQYF.

In its sample, this clonotype was seen many times. The chain has TRBV5-8 and TRBJ1-2, with D unresolved. Germline-derived CDR1 and CDR2 are SGHTS and YDEGEE. The V end was cut by 0 bases, the J end by 0 bases, with 9 bases between. This CDR3 has 15 amino acids. In nucleotides, the CDR3 is TGTGCCAGCAGCTTGGTACGGGTAACTAACTATGGCTACACCTTC. It codes for CASSLVRVTNYGYTF.

Many counts were recorded for this clonotype. This CDR3 is CASSLWDSGSSYGYTF. As DNA, the CDR3 is TGTGCCAGCAGTTTATGGGACAGCGGAAGCTCCTATGGCTACACCTTC. This chain joins TRBV28 and TRBJ1-2; perhaps TRBD1 as D (6 bases). CDR3 size: 16 residues. Looked up from germline, CDR1 is MDHEN and CDR2 is SYDVKM. Trimming cost V 0 bases and J 4 bases, with 15 bases left between them.

This clonotype was detected ten times or more. The rearrangement uses TRBV20-1 and TRBJ2-1; D ambiguous. V was pared by 1 base and J by 8 bases, with 9 bases between. The germline V gene has CDR1 DFQATT and CDR2 SNEGSKA (reference sequence). This CDR3 is built from 12 residues. In nucleotides, the CDR3 is TGCAGTGCTAGAGTCATCTTGGATGAGCAGTTCTTC. It codes for CSARVILDEQFF.